These 18 T cell receptor beta chains were sequenced from one sample in a study of blood T cells in healthy people across ages. Sample-barcoded 5' priming and a J-beta primer mix drove a second PCR of roughly 6 to 12 cycles. TCRdb re-derived calls from the 5' RACE reads in MiXCR, one entry per CDR3 protein. The sample holds some 700,000 distinct CDR3 sequences, 22% seen once. Sequences were obtained from blood. The receptors come from a man aged 65 to 85 in good health.

Only a few counts were recorded for this clonotype. The chain uses TRBV11-2 and TRBJ2-1, with D maybe TRBD2 (6 bases). The CDR3 is made up of 17 amino acids. Germline V gene sequence: CDR1 SGHAT, CDR2 FQNNGV. Deletions cut 0 bases from V and 13 bases from J, with 25 bases between. The DNA for the CDR3 is TGTGCCAGCAGCTTAGATCCACCGGATAGCGGTAGAGGGCAACAGTTCTTC. Translated: CASSLDPPDSGRGQQFF.

The chain links TRBV6-5 to TRBJ2-4; TRBD1 matches 7 bases. CDR3 size: 15 residues. Per the germline V gene, CDR1 is MNHEY and CDR2 is SVGAGI. Germline trimming cut 6 bases from V and 2 bases from J; bases unmatched to any gene: 7. Written as DNA, the CDR3 is TGTGCCAGCAGACGGACAGGCGTCTCCAAAAACATTCAGTACTTC. It encodes CASRRTGVSKNIQYF.

The sample holds many counts of this clonotype. CDR3 DNA sequence: TGTGCCAGCAGCCCCTTTGGAGGCGGCAGGGATGAGCAGTTCTTC. This translates into CASSPFGGGRDEQFF. V is TRBV9 and J is TRBJ2-1; D possibly uses TRBD1 or TRBD2 (5 bases each). Looked up from germline, CDR1 is SGDLS and CDR2 is YYNGEE. Trimming took off 4 bases at V and 8 bases at J, with 19 bases between the two ends. CDR3 length equals 15 residues.

This clonotype occurred once. V and J are TRBV25-1 and TRBJ2-1; weak D call: TRBD1 (6 bases). Trimming cost V 4 bases and J 2 bases, with 12 bases left between them. CDR3 length equals 15 residues. CDR1 is MGHDK, CDR2 SYGVNS, per germline. The CDR3 loop is CASSGTGLPYNEQFF. CDR3 nucleotide sequence: TGTGCCAGCAGTGGAACAGGGTTGCCCTACAATGAGCAGTTCTTC.

This clonotype was seen only a few times. The V and J genes are TRBV20-1 and TRBJ2-3; tentative D call: TRBD2 (5 bases). The ends were cut back, 0 bases at V and 3 bases at J, with 10 bases in the middle. The CDR3 sequence is 14 residues long. Germline values: CDR1 DFQATT, CDR2 SNEGSKA (reference sequence). Written as DNA, the CDR3 is TGCAGTGCTAGAGATTTGAGAGGGACAGATACGCAGTATTTT. It is translated as CSARDLRGTDTQYF.

The rearrangement joins TRBV7-3 to TRBJ2-3, with TRBD2 matching 15 bases. This CDR3 spans 14 amino acids. The V gene's germline CDR1 is SGHTA and CDR2 FQGTGA. V gave up 8 bases and J gave up 9 bases; unmatched junction bases: 6. CDR3 coding DNA: TGTGCCAGCGGACTAGCGGGAGGGGGGAGAACGCAGTATTTT. Protein product: CASGLAGGGRTQYF.

This clonotype was seen only a few times. The rearrangement uses TRBV11-2 and TRBJ2-4; D is unresolved. Germline CDR1 and CDR2: SGHAT and FQNNGV. V shed 5 bases and J shed 3 bases, with 17 bases lying between them. There are 16 residues in the CDR3. The CDR3 spells CASSMAFLQIKNIQYF. The CDR3 coding sequence is TGTGCCAGCAGCATGGCCTTTCTGCAGATCAAAAACATTCAGTACTTC.

In regard to this clonotype: A read error may explain this, as a much larger clone is one base away. This likely comes from a read error, as the CDR3 has no conserved phenylalanine or tryptophan at its end. The chain joins TRBV5-1 to TRBJ2-7; D uncertain. Per the germline V gene, CDR1 is SGHRS and CDR2 is YFSETQ. The CDR3 has 12 residues. Trimming stripped 1 base from V and 7 bases from J, with 9 bases between. This CDR3 is CASSLSGVEQYL. DNA of the CDR3: TGCGCCAGCAGCTTGTCCGGCGTGGAGCAGTACCTC.

Comment on this clonotype: Germline and junction disagree at one end, which may indicate a read error. The rearrangement joins TRBV12-3 or TRBV12-4 to TRBJ2-3, with D tentatively TRBD1 (6 bases). The CDR3 extends over 14 amino acids. The chain's CDR3 is CASRRRQAEDAQYF. The CDR3 nucleotides read TGTGCCAGCAGACGACGACAGGCGGAAGATGCGCAGTATTTT.

About this clonotype itself: Sequence at one end of the junction differs from germline and may be a read error. V gene TRBV7-6 combines with J gene TRBJ1-1; D ambiguous. The CDR3 spans 14 residues. Germline values: CDR1 SGHVS, CDR2 FNYEAQ. The CDR3 DNA reads as TGTGCCAGCAGCCAGACGTCAGCGAACACTGAAGCTTTCTTC. It is translated as CASSQTSANTEAFF.

This clonotype was picked up a small number of times. The gene calls are TRBV14 and TRBJ2-5; D is tentatively TRBD1 or TRBD2 (5 bases each). V was pared by 4 bases and J by 1 base, with 10 bases between. The CDR3 consists of 14 residues. Germline loops: CDR1 SGHDN, CDR2 FVKESK. The CDR3 nucleotides read TGTGCCAGCAGCCCCGGGGCTACCCAAGAGACCCAGTACTTC. Protein sequence: CASSPGATQETQYF.

The chain uses TRBV5-1 and TRBJ2-5; 7 bases match TRBD2. The tail of the sequence fits TRBJ2-7 better, so the J call may be wrong. The germline V gene encodes CDR1 SGHRS and CDR2 YFSETQ. This CDR3 has 15 amino acids. The CDR3 spells CASSLTGLSSYEQYF. CDR3 DNA: TGCGCCAGCAGCCTTACGGGACTAAGCTCCTACGAGCAGTACTTC.

This clonotype was seen a handful of times. The J gene is TRBJ2-3, the V gene TRBV6-1, with D perhaps TRBD1 (6 bases). The germline CDR1 and CDR2 sequences are MNHNS and SASEGT. This CDR3 spans 16 amino acids. Trimming shortened V by 2 bases and J by 0 bases, and 12 bases separated the two germline ends. The CDR3 DNA reads TGTGCCAGCAGTGAATCCTGGACAGCTAGCACAGATACGCAGTATTTT. Translation gives CASSESWTASTDTQYF.

Concerning this clonotype itself: A single base separates this from a much larger clone, so it may be a read error. The V and J genes are TRBV6-5 and TRBJ1-3, with D unclear. This CDR3 is built from 14 residues. Germline V gene sequence: CDR1 MNHEY, CDR2 SVGAGI. The DNA of the CDR3 is TGTGCCAACAGTTACTCCACGATATCAAACACCATATATTTT. It is translated as CANSYSTISNTIYF.

This clonotype has at least ten counts. The gene calls are TRBV7-9 and TRBJ1-6; unclear D gene. This CDR3 is built from 15 residues. Per the germline V gene, CDR1 is SEHNR and CDR2 is FQNEAQ (reference sequence). Between the trimmed V and J ends, which lost 2 bases and 7 bases, there was a span of 12 bases. The CDR3 here is CASSLLSVENSPLHF. CDR3 sequence (DNA): TGTGCCAGCAGCTTATTGTCGGTTGAGAATTCACCCCTCCACTTT.

This clonotype was recorded a few times. The genes are TRBV5-1 and TRBJ2-5, with 8 bases that match TRBD1. Germline V CDR1 and CDR2: SGHRS, YFSETQ. The length of the CDR3 is 15 residues. V trimming: 0 bases; J trimming: 6 bases; junction bases outside the gene matches: 7. The CDR3 spells CASSLETGVIKTQYF. Written as DNA, the CDR3 is TGCGCCAGCAGCTTGGAGACAGGGGTAATAAAGACCCAGTACTTC.

The CDR3 sequence: CATSDLLALRSEQYV. CDR3 nucleotides: TGTGCCACCAGTGATTTGCTGGCCCTTCGTTCCGAGCAGTACGTC. This chain links TRBV24-1 with TRBJ2-5; D is unclear. The J call is uncertain, as TRBJ2-7 better fits the DNA end. From germline, CDR1 is KGHDR and CDR2 SFDVKD. The CDR3 is 15 amino acids.

Regarding this clonotype: An end of the junction differs from the germline gene, which may be a read error. The chain joins TRBV3-1 to TRBJ2-1, with D possibly TRBD1 on 6 matching bases. Germline CDR1 is LGHDT and CDR2 is YNNKEL (reference sequence). This CDR3 is 12 amino acids long. This CDR3 is CASSRTDNERFF. The DNA for the CDR3 is TGTGCCAGCAGCCGGACAGACAATGAGCGGTTCTTC.